This TCR beta chain came from a study of PD-1 blockade in classical Hodgkin lymphoma. The overall study: Nivolumab dosing for patients was 3 mg/kg, administered intravenously every 2 weeks. General study results and limits: By C4D1 there was a significant rise in CD4+ TCR diversity but not in CD8+ TCR diversity.

This clone was counted once. What it recognizes is unknown. V was clipped by 4 bases and J by 8 bases, with 15 bases between them. The CDR3 loop spans 14 amino acids. From germline, CDR1 is SGDLS and CDR2 YYNGEE. Patients all relapsed after autologous stem cell transplantation, and there was variation in brentuximab vedotin exposure. Profiled with immunoSEQ multiplex PCR; TCRdb holds only in-frame clones, not every one. The sample includes approximately 160,000 clones, nearly 80% of them seen just once. The TCR originated in a human donor with classical Hodgkin lymphoma. The sample in question was peripheral blood mononuclear cells (PBMCs), obtained before the second cycle of nivolumab. The chain is built from TRBV9 and TRBJ1-4; D is unclear. The CDR3 DNA sequence: TGTGCCAGCAGCACCGGAGGAGCAAGGGAAAAACTGTTTTTT. This gives the protein CASSTGGAREKLFF.